This TCR beta chain comes out of a study of early T cells in non-severe SARS-CoV-2 infection (dated by TCRdb to about 2021). For the wider study: Because TCR sequencing relied on bulk RNA taken from unsorted whole blood, pairing of alpha and beta chains was not possible. Findings and caveats that apply to the study as a whole: VDJdb matching was skewed toward anti-spike CD8 responses and likely underestimated virus-specific expansions by missing private and CD4 specificities.

About this clonotype itself: The antigen it recognizes is unknown. The record has no base qualities; no much larger clone is one base away.

The study was a case-control design nested within a healthcare worker cohort in London, UK, with weekly nasopharyngeal swab PCR tests and blood sampling. Between 23 and 31 March 2020, the week of the UK lockdown, healthcare workers were enrolled and then followed up weekly for as long as 16 weeks. V loses 0 bases of germline sequence and J loses 1 base, and the interval between the two ends is 9 bases. Inclusive of the bounding cysteine and phenylalanine, the CDR3 is 15 residues long. Only the CDR3 region is kept as DNA, spanning 45 bases read in frame from base 1. Via the germline V gene (reference sequence), CDR1 is LGHDT and CDR2 YNNKEL. Library prep was done by 5' RACE. Sequencing relied on a NextSeq 500. Unique molecular identifiers were attached to individual cDNA molecules in the TCR library protocol so that sequencing error and PCR bias could be corrected. Sequencing covered both TCR alpha and beta chains, and within each sample the abundances of alpha and beta sequences were tightly co-correlated. Turning to the authors' computational methods: V gene, J gene and CDR3 annotation of TCR sequences was performed with Decombinator V4. Expanded TCRs were defined as changing significantly between any two time points under a Poisson model with p below 0.0001. Abundances of TCRs were expressed as counts per million after normalisation to the total number of TCRs sequenced in each sample. MAIT TCRs were defined by TRAV1-2 paired with TRAJ12, TRAJ20 or TRAJ33, and iNKT TCRs by TRAV10 paired with TRAJ18. VDJdb, accessed on 1 November 2021, was searched for TCRs annotated for CMV, EBV and SARS-CoV-2, and TCRs annotated for more than one antigen were excluded. Starting from the raw public reads, TCRdb applied fastp trimming at Q25, assembled clones with MiXCR and retained in-frame beta chains. Rows are unified per CDR3 protein, each entry keeping the most common DNA and genes. The V and J calls and clone size are TCRdb's, not the authors'. The sample table contains more than 70,000 distinct CDR3 sequences; only one count was recorded for about 11% of them. Around 11% of the sample comes from the top ten.

The chain is encoded by TRBV3-1 joined to TRBJ1-1; no D gene can be assigned with confidence. This receptor was obtained from an adult who was a healthcare worker with PCR-confirmed SARS-CoV-2 infection or an uninfected control (not recorded which). Material: whole blood, obtained at baseline. The CDR3 protein sequence reads: CASSQDRQPNTEAFF. The DNA sequence is as follows: TGTGCCAGCAGCCAAGATCGGCAGCCGAACACTGAAGCTTTCTTT.